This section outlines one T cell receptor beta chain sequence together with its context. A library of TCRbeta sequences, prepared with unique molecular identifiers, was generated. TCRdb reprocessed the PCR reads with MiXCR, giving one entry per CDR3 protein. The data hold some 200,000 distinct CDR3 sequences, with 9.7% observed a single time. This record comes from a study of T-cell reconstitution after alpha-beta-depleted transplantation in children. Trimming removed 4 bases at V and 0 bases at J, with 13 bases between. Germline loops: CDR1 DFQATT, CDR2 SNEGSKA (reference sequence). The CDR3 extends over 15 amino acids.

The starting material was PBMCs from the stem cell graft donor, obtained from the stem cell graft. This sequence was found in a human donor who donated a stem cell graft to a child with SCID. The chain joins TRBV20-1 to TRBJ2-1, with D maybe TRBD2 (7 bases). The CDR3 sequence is CSATRGGGSYNEQFF. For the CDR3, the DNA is TGCAGTGCTACTAGAGGGGGGGGCTCCTACAATGAGCAGTTCTTC.